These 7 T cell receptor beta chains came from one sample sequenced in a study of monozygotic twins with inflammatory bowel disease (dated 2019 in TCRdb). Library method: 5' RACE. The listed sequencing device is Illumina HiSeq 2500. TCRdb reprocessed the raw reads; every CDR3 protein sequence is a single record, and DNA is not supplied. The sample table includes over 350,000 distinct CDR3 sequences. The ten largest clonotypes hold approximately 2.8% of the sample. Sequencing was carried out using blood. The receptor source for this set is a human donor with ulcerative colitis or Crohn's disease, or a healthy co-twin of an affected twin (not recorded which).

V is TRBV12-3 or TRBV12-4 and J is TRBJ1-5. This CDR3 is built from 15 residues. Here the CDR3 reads CASSLTGLSNQPQHF.

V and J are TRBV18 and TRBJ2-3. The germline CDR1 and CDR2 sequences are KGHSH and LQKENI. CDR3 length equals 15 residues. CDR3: CASSPPGPRKDTQYF.

This CDR3 reads CASSQDFPAPGYTF. This sequence joins TRBV4-1 and TRBJ1-2. CDR1 and CDR2 (germline): MGHRA, YSYEKL. This CDR3 region has 14 residues.

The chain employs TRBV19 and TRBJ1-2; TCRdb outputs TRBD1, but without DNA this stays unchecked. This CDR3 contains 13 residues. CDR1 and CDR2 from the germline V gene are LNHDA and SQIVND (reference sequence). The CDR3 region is CASGSRGRSGYTF.

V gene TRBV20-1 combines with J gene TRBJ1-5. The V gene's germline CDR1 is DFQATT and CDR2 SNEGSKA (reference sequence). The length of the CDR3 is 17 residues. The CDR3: CSARDQSGGGRDQPQHF.

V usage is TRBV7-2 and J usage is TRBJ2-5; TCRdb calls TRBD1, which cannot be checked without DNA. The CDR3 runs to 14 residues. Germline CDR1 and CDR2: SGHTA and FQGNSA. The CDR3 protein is CASSLSRAQETQYF.

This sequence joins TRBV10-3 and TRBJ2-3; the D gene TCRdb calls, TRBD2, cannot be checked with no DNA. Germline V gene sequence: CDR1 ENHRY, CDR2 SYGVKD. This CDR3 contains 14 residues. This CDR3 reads CAISESGLRDTQYF.